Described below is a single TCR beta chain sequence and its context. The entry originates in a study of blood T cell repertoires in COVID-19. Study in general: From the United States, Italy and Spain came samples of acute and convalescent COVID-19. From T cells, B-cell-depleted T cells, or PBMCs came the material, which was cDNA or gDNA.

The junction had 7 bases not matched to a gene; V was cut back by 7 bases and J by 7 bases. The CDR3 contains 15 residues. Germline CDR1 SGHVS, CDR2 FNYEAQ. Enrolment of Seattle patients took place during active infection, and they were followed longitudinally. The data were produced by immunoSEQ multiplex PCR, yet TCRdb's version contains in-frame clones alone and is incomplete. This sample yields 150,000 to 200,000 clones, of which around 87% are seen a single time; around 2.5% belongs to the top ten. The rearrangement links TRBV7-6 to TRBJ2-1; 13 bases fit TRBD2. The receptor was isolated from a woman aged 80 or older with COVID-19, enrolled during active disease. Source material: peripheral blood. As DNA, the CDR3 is TGTGCCAGCACCCGGACTAGCGGGAGTCTGAATGAGCAGTTCTTC. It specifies CASTRTSGSLNEQFF.